Listed below are T cell receptor beta chains from one sample, sequenced in a study of T cell responses to AZD1222 COVID-19 vaccine. TCRdb's copy holds only in-frame clones and misses some; the assay was immunoSEQ multiplex PCR. The sample has roughly 120,000 clones, 85% to 90% seen once. The sample here was peripheral blood, taken on day 0 of AZD1222 vaccination. The receptors shown here come from an adult in good health. The CDR3 runs from the conserved cysteine through the conserved F or W. The D gene is left open where the match is weak. Size is stated for part of the rows, as once, few or many counts, or as a class when the clone is expanded.

clone_size d_call j_call v_call cdr3_nt cdr3_aa
- - TRBJ2-7 TRBV27 TGTGCCAGCAGTTCTCGGCCCCCTCGCGAGCAGTACTTC CASSSRPPREQYF
- TRBD2 TRBJ2-1 TRBV5-1 TGCGCCAGCAGCACCCTCGCGGGGGGGTTAACAAGTGAGCAGTTCTTC CASSTLAGGLTSEQFF
- - TRBJ2-5 TRBV12-3/TRBV12-4 TGTGCCAGCCGGGTCGGGGTCCAAGAGACCCAGTACTTC CASRVGVQETQYF
- - TRBJ1-1 TRBV5-1 TGCGCCAGCAGCTTGGGTGAGAACACTGAAGCTTTCTTT CASSLGENTEAFF
- TRBD2 TRBJ2-1 TRBV7-2 TGTGCCAGCAGCTTTAGCGGGGGGATGTACAATGAGCAGTTCTTC CASSFSGGMYNEQFF
- TRBD1 TRBJ2-1 TRBV7-2 TGTGCCAGCAGCCTGGGGTGGGGGGACAGGTACAATGAGCAGTTCTTC CASSLGWGDRYNEQFF
- - TRBJ1-2 TRBV3-1/TRBV3-2 TGTGCCAGCAGCCGAGGGACCCCGTCGCCCTATGGCTACACCTTC CASSRGTPSPYGYTF
- - TRBJ2-7 TRBV6-5 TGTGCCAGCAGTTACTCGAAGAGGAAGAACTACGAGCAGTACTTC CASSYSKRKNYEQYF
- - TRBJ2-3 TRBV5-5 TGTGCCAGCAGCGTCACCGTGACTAGCACAGATACGCAGTATTTT CASSVTVTSTDTQYF
- - TRBJ2-7 TRBV27 TGTGCCAGCGGATATTCCGGGACCCTTCAAGGGGAGCAGTACTTC CASGYSGTLQGEQYF
once - TRBJ1-5 TRBV2 TGTGCCAGCAGTGAAGTAGATCCCTCGAACAAGCCCCAGCATTTT CASSEVDPSNKPQHF
- - TRBJ2-6 TRBV7-9 TGTGCCATCGACAGCTCTGGGGCCAACGTCCTGACTTTC CAIDSSGANVLTF
- - TRBJ2-3 TRBV4-1 TGCGCCAGCAGCCTGGACCGGTTAGCAGATACGCAGTATTTT CASSLDRLADTQYF
once TRBD1 TRBJ2-6 TRBV18 TGTGCCAGCTCACCCCTTCGTCCCGGGACAGGAACTGGGGCCAACGTCCTGACTTTC CASSPLRPGTGTGANVLTF
once TRBD2 TRBJ2-3 TRBV5-1 TGCGCCAGCAGCCCGCGGGGGGGTAGCACAGATACGCAGTATTTT CASSPRGGSTDTQYF
many - TRBJ1-1 TRBV6-5 TGTGCCAGCAGTTACTCCGCCACTGAAGCTTTCTTT CASSYSATEAFF
few - TRBJ1-1 TRBV28 TGTGCCAGCAGTTTGTGGGTCGGGGGCGCTGAAGCTTTCTTT CASSLWVGGAEAFF
- - TRBJ1-3 TRBV4-2 TGTGCCAGCAGCTCAAGCCCTGGGGTCGGAAACACCATATATTTT CASSSSPGVGNTIYF
many TRBD1 TRBJ2-7 TRBV4-3 TGCGCCAGCAGCCAAGTGGCCTTCCGGGACAGCTACGAGCAGTACTTC CASSQVAFRDSYEQYF
- - TRBJ1-5 TRBV3-1/TRBV3-2 TGTGCCAGCAGCTTGACGGGACGGACGAACAATCAGCCCCAGCATTTT CASSLTGRTNNQPQHF
- - TRBJ2-2 TRBV28 TGTGCCAGCAGTCTACGTTCCACCGGGGAGCTGTTTTTT CASSLRSTGELFF
- TRBD1 TRBJ2-7 TRBV19 TGTGCCAGTAGCATAGGACAGGGGGCCTACGAGCAGTACTTC CASSIGQGAYEQYF
- - TRBJ1-1 TRBV28 TGTGCCAGCAGTTTATCGGGCAGGGTCACTGAAGCTTTCTTT CASSLSGRVTEAFF
- - TRBJ2-5 TRBV5-1 TGCGCCAGCAGCTTTGGTCAAGAGACCCAGTACTTC CASSFGQETQYF
- - TRBJ1-2 TRBV5-1 TGCGCCAGCAGCGAGACCGGGTCTAGGTATGGCTACACCTTC CASSETGSRYGYTF
- - TRBJ1-2 TRBV28 TGTGCCACGGGAGGTGGGCAGGGCTATGGCTACACCTTC CATGGGQGYGYTF
- TRBD1 TRBJ2-7 TRBV19 TGTGCCAGTAGTATAAGGAAACAGGGGACCTACGAGCAGTACTTC CASSIRKQGTYEQYF
- - TRBJ2-5 TRBV5-6 TGTGCCAGCAGCTTCGACACTAGAGAGACCCAGTACTTC CASSFDTRETQYF
once TRBD2 TRBJ2-7 TRBV7-9 TGTGCCAGCAGCGGGACGACTAGCGGGATCTACGAGCAGTACTTC CASSGTTSGIYEQYF